These T cell receptor beta chains were read from a single sample in a study of T-cell reconstitution after alpha-beta-depleted transplantation in children. A single record per CDR3 protein comes from TCRdb applying MiXCR to the PCR reads. The sample has 350,000 to 500,000 distinct CDR3 sequences; about 40% are singletons. This specimen consisted of PBMCs, obtained before TCRalphabeta/CD19-depleted stem cell transplant. These receptor sequences come from a girl aged 2 to 9 with aplastic anemia, due to receive a stem cell transplant. CDR3s include the opening cysteine and the closing phenylalanine or tryptophan. A D gene is named only where the DNA matches it firmly. Not every row has a clone size; where given, it reads once, few, many or a size class.

j_call d_call v_call clone_size cdr3_nt cdr3_aa
TRBJ2-7 . TRBV7-9 . TGTGCCAGCAGCCCAACAATCGGGGGCTACTACGAGCAGTACTTC CASSPTIGGYYEQYF
TRBJ2-5 . TRBV9 once TGTGCCAGCAGCGAGGGGCAGTCCAGGGAGACCCAGTACTTC CASSEGQSRETQYF
TRBJ1-2 TRBD1 TRBV27 . TGTGCCAGCAGCCAACATACAGGGGACAACTATGGCTACACCTTC CASSQHTGDNYGYTF
TRBJ2-1 . TRBV5-4 . TGTGCCAGCAGCTTGGTTGTAGGGGCTTACAATGAGCAGTTCTTC CASSLVVGAYNEQFF
TRBJ1-3 . TRBV6-1 . TGTGCCAGCAGCCCCCTTGGAGGGCTATCAACTGGAAACACCATATATTTT CASSPLGGLSTGNTIYF
TRBJ2-1 TRBD2 TRBV19 many TGTGCCAGTACGGCGGGAGTACTTACTCTCGATGAGCAGTTCTTC CASTAGVLTLDEQFF
TRBJ2-2 . TRBV24-1 . TGTGCCACCAGTGATCCTGGCGAGCCCGGGGAGCTGTTTTTT CATSDPGEPGELFF
TRBJ2-2 . TRBV7-8 many TGTGCCAGCAGCTTAGTAGAAGCCGGGGAGCTGTTTTTT CASSLVEAGELFF
TRBJ2-1 TRBD2 TRBV5-1 many TGCGCCAGCAGCTTGGAAGGGGCGGGGGGGATCGGAACCTACAATGAGCAGTTCTTC CASSLEGAGGIGTYNEQFF
TRBJ2-5 TRBD2 TRBV20-1 . TGCAGTGCTGACTTAGCGGGAGGGCCCCAAGAGACCCAGTACTTC CSADLAGGPQETQYF
TRBJ2-3 . TRBV9 many TGTGCCAGCAGCTCAGCAGGATCTAGCCGGGATACGCAGTATTTT CASSSAGSSRDTQYF
TRBJ2-1 TRBD1 TRBV20-1 few TGCAGTGCTAGTCTCCACGCGGGACAGGGAGGGAATGAGCAGTTCTTC CSASLHAGQGGNEQFF
TRBJ1-2 . TRBV4-3 many TGCGCCAGCAGCCAAGATAGGGGCTCCTATGGCTACACCTTC CASSQDRGSYGYTF
TRBJ2-7 TRBD1 TRBV20-1 . TGCAGTGCTAGAGATCTGTTCCGGGACAGGTCCTACGAGCAGTACTTC CSARDLFRDRSYEQYF
TRBJ1-2 . TRBV5-1 many TGCGCCAGCAGCTCCGGCCGGGGGTGGGATCCCTATGGCTACACCTTC CASSSGRGWDPYGYTF
TRBJ2-7 . TRBV5-1 . TGCGCCAGCAGCCCCCTAGGGACGTCCAGGTCCTACGAGCAGTACTTC CASSPLGTSRSYEQYF
TRBJ2-5 TRBD1 TRBV6-1 . TGTGCCAGCAGTCTCACAGGGGGAGGAAGGGAGACCCAGTACTTC CASSLTGGGRETQYF
TRBJ2-1 TRBD2 TRBV7-2 . TGTGCCAGCGGAAACGGACTAGCCTCCTACAATGAGCAGTTCTTC CASGNGLASYNEQFF
TRBJ2-7 TRBD1 TRBV6-5 . TGTGCCAGCAGTTCCCCGGGACAGGGGAAGTCCTACGAGCAGTACTTC CASSSPGQGKSYEQYF
TRBJ2-1 TRBD2 TRBV20-1 . TGCAGTGCCGCCAGCGGGAGCTCCTACAATGAGCAGTTCTTC CSAASGSSYNEQFF
TRBJ1-1 . TRBV4-1 . TGCGCCAGCAGCCAAGCCCGGACGGACAGCACTGAAGCTTTCTTT CASSQARTDSTEAFF
TRBJ2-5 . TRBV7-9 . TGTGCCAGCAGCTCCCTCGGGCTGGGGCAAGAGACCCAGTACTTC CASSSLGLGQETQYF
TRBJ2-5 TRBD2 TRBV12-3/TRBV12-4 . TGTGCCAGCAGTTTGGTGACGGGGGGGCAAGAGACCCAGTACTTC CASSLVTGGQETQYF
TRBJ2-7 . TRBV12-3/TRBV12-4 few TGTGCCAGCGCCCGCACCTACGAGCAGTACTTC CASARTYEQYF
TRBJ1-1 . TRBV29-1 many TGCAGCGTCTTGGGCGAGAACCGACAGGCGGAAGGGGCTTTCTTT CSVLGENRQAEGAFF
TRBJ2-1 . TRBV20-1 . TGCAGTGCCCGAGCTGGCCGGAGCTCCTACAATGAGCAGTTCTTC CSARAGRSSYNEQFF
TRBJ2-3 TRBD1 TRBV11-1 few TGTGCCAGCAGCTTAGAGTGGGGACAGGGAGAGGTTACAGATACGCAGTATTTT CASSLEWGQGEVTDTQYF
TRBJ1-1 TRBD1 TRBV5-1 . TGCGCCAGCAGCTTCCGGGACAGGGCGAGCACTGAAGCTTTCTTT CASSFRDRASTEAFF
TRBJ1-6 . TRBV27 many TGTGCCAGCAGTTCAGACCCGAGCTCCTATAATTCACCCCTCCACTTT CASSSDPSSYNSPLHF
TRBJ2-7 . TRBV29-1 . TGCAGCGTTGAACAGGACTACGAGCAGTACTTC CSVEQDYEQYF
TRBJ2-1 TRBD2 TRBV5-1 many TGCGCCAGCAGCTTGATGGGTAGCGGGACTTCCCTTGAGCAGTTCTTC CASSLMGSGTSLEQFF
TRBJ2-7 . TRBV6-5 . TGTGCCAGCAGTTACTCGAGGGGGGCCCGGGAGCAGTACTTC CASSYSRGAREQYF
TRBJ2-5 TRBD2 TRBV29-1 . TGCAGCGTCGAGCGGGACGGACAGACCCAGTACTTC CSVERDGQTQYF
TRBJ2-5 . TRBV7-6 . TGTGCCAGCAGGATTCAGCTAGCGCCCCAAGAGACCCAGTACTTC CASRIQLAPQETQYF
TRBJ2-3 . TRBV10-1 many TGCGCCAGCAGTGAGAGAGAGAAAGCAGATACGCAGTATTTT CASSEREKADTQYF
TRBJ1-1 . TRBV29-1 many TGCAGCGTTCATCAGAACACTGAAGCTTTCTTT CSVHQNTEAFF
TRBJ2-7 . TRBV7-2 . TGTGCCAGCAGTCCCGGGGGCTGGGATGAGCAGTACTTC CASSPGGWDEQYF
TRBJ2-7 TRBD1 TRBV10-3 . TGTGCCACCTCTGGACAGGGCAGCTCCTACGAGCAGTACTTC CATSGQGSSYEQYF
TRBJ2-7 . TRBV6-5 many TGTGCCAGCAGTTACTCGAAGGGGAGGCGTGGCGAGCAGTACTTC CASSYSKGRRGEQYF
TRBJ1-1 TRBD1 TRBV5-1 . TGCGCCAGCAGCTGGTCGACAGGGGAGGAGACTGAAGCTTTCTTT CASSWSTGEETEAFF
TRBJ1-1 . TRBV30 . TGTGCCTGGAGGTCGACTGGGAACACTGAAGCTTTCTTT CAWRSTGNTEAFF
TRBJ1-1 . TRBV18 . TGTGCCAGCTCACCATGGACAGAGAACACTGAAGCTTTCTTT CASSPWTENTEAFF
TRBJ2-3 . TRBV10-3 few TGTGCCATCAGTGGGACAGGCACAGATACGCAGTATTTT CAISGTGTDTQYF
TRBJ1-1 . TRBV20-1 few TGCAGTGCTAGAGTCCCGTTTGGACAAAACACTGAAGCTTTCTTT CSARVPFGQNTEAFF
TRBJ1-2 . TRBV7-6 once TGTGCCAGCAGCCCCGGGGCCACGACACGGGACACACGTAACTATGGCTACACCTTC CASSPGATTRDTRNYGYTF
TRBJ2-5 . TRBV6-1 many TGTGCCAGCAGACCCCCCACTCTGGGGGAAGAGACCCAGTACTTC CASRPPTLGEETQYF